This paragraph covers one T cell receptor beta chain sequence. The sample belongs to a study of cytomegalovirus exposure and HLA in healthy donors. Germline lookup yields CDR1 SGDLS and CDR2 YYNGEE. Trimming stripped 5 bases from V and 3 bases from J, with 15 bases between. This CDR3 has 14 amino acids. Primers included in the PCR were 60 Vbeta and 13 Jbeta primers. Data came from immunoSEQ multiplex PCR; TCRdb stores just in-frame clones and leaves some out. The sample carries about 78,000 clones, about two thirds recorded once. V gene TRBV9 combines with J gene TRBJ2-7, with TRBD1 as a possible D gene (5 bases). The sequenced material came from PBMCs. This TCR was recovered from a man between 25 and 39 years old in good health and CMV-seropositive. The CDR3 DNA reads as TGTGCCAGCAGAAAGTTAGTACAGGACTACGAGCAGTACTTC. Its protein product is CASRKLVQDYEQYF.